Reported below is one T cell receptor (beta chain). What it binds is unknown. These data are taken from a study of T cell repertoires in cytomegalovirus infection. Study-wide background: HLA-B-restricted CMV epitopes that are well studied, plus recently identified HLA-C-restricted ones, were used by the study. Both CMV infection and a matching HLA type were indicated by public TCR beta signatures. Study outcomes and limitations: The study found HLA-C-restricted CMV-specific TCR beta clonotypes dominating the ex vivo response.

TCRdb re-called the reads with MiXCR, one entry per CDR3 protein. The sample contains hundreds of thousands of distinct CDR3 sequences, 29% of which appear only once. The TCR comes from a human donor in good health (CMV status not recorded). Some clones in this sample may be carry-over from other donors' samples. The specimen comprised cultured PBMCs, sampled from culture after CMV antigen stimulation.

Here the CDR3 DNA reads TGTGCCAGCAGCTTTACCGTCCCAGGGCCCAAAAATGAGCAGTTCTTC. Translating gives CASSFTVPGPKNEQFF. The rearrangement joins TRBV27 to TRBJ2-1; possible D gene TRBD1, 5 bases. The V end was cut by 6 bases, the J end by 7 bases, with 22 bases between. The CDR3 has 16 residues. Germline lookup yields CDR1 MNHEY and CDR2 SMNVEV (reference sequence).